Listed here is a single T cell receptor (beta chain). Clones were read by immunoSEQ multiplex PCR, and TCRdb kept only the in-frame ones, dropping some. The sample includes about 100,000 clones, approximately 86% seen only once; the top ten take approximately 2.5%. These data belong to a study of blood T cell repertoires in COVID-19. Whole-study context: Samples of COVID-19 (acute and convalescent) were obtained from the United States, Italy and Spain.

Cohort assignment relied on participant-reported clinical history. This CDR3 contains 15 residues. V lost 0 bases, J lost 1 base, and 9 bases lay in between. Germline V lookup: CDR1 WNHNN, CDR2 SYGVQD (reference sequence). This TCR was recovered from a woman between 50 and 59 years old who had recovered from COVID-19. The chain recombines TRBV10-1 with TRBJ1-1; maybe TRBD1 (6 bases). Sequenced: PBMCs or T cells enriched from blood (not recorded which). CDR3 bases: TGCGCCAGCAGTGAGTCCTTGACAGGGAACACTGAAGCTTTCTTT. Protein sequence: CASSESLTGNTEAFF.